Below, 16 T cell receptor beta chains from the same sample are listed, as sequenced in a study of CD8+CD57+ T cells in acquired aplastic anemia. Patients sequenced had flow cytometry evidence of CD8+CD57+ cell expansion. The template used for profiling TCR beta VDJ and CDR3 was genomic DNA. TCRdb reprocessed the reads with MiXCR, giving one entry per CDR3 protein. The data show around 150,000 distinct CDR3 sequences, 71% seen once. The sample taken for sequencing was sorted CD4+, CD8+, or CD8+CD57+ T cells (not recorded which) from PBMCs. The receptors were gathered from a human donor with aplastic anemia.

The chain combines TRBV29-1 with TRBJ1-1; TRBD1 agrees at 7 bases. The J segment lost 2 bases and the V segment lost 3 bases, leaving 9 bases of the junction unmatched. Germline V CDR1 and CDR2: SQVTM, ANQGSEA. The CDR3 has 15 amino acids. CDR3 coding DNA: TGCAGCGTTGACAAGGGGACAGCCCAAAACACTGAAGCTTTCTTT. Protein: CSVDKGTAQNTEAFF.

This clonotype was seen just once. V gene TRBV12-3 or TRBV12-4 combines with J gene TRBJ2-3; possibly TRBD1 for D (5 bases). Trimming removed 1 base from V and 8 bases from J, with 10 bases in between. The CDR3 has 13 residues. CDR3 nucleotides: TGTGCCAGCAGTTTAGAGGGGAAAGGTACGCAGTATTTT. Translation gives CASSLEGKGTQYF.

This chain joins TRBV7-9 and TRBJ2-7, with a possible D match to TRBD2 (6 bases). The CDR3 totals 15 residues. Looked up from germline, CDR1 is SEHNR and CDR2 is FQNEAQ (reference sequence). V lost 5 bases, J lost 1 base, and 15 bases lay in between. CDR3 sequence: CASSIISGESYEQYF. CDR3 sequence (DNA): TGTGCCAGCAGCATTATCTCGGGGGAGTCCTACGAGCAGTACTTC. Together with reference TRBV7-9 and TRBJ2-7, the CDR3 gives the full variable domain: DTGVSQNPRHKITKRGQNVTFRCDPISEHNRLYWYRQTLGQGPEFLTYFQNEAQLEKSRLLSDRFSAERPKGSFSTLEIQRTEQGDSAMYLCASSIISGESYEQYFGPGTRLTVT.

In this sample, this clonotype turned up once. CDR3: CASSGGTDKVYEQYF. The DNA of the CDR3 is TGTGCCAGCAGCGGAGGCACAGACAAAGTCTACGAGCAGTACTTC. V is TRBV9 and J is TRBJ2-7; the D is unclear. Trimming took 3 bases from V and 3 from J, leaving 16 bases between them. Germline V lookup: CDR1 SGDLS, CDR2 YYNGEE. The CDR3 has 15 amino acids.

V gene TRBV15 combines with J gene TRBJ2-1, with D unclear. The germline gives CDR1 LNHNV, CDR2 YYDKDF (reference sequence). V was cut by 6 bases and J by 9 bases, with 9 bases left in between. The CDR3 is 11 residues long. The CDR3 spells CATRSYAEQFF. The CDR3 DNA sequence: TGTGCCACCAGGAGTTATGCTGAGCAGTTCTTC.

The rearrangement uses TRBV7-2 and TRBJ2-1, with 7 bases identical to TRBD2. The CDR3 has 16 residues. V was pared by 4 bases and J by 4 bases, with 10 bases of the junction left unmatched. CDR1 SGHTA and CDR2 FQGNSA come from the germline V gene. For the CDR3, the DNA is TGTGCCAGCAGCTCCTGGACCGGGACTATGTACAATGAGCAGTTCTTC. Translating gives CASSSWTGTMYNEQFF.

This clonotype came up many times. The junction shows a germline mismatch at one end, possibly a read error. J is TRBJ2-1 and V is TRBV7-9; D remains unclear. The germline gives CDR1 SEHNR, CDR2 FQNEAQ (reference sequence). This CDR3 comprises 18 residues. CDR3 in DNA: TGTGCCAGCAGCTTAGAGGCAGGCGACGGCCCACCCTACGATGAGCAGTTCTTC. This codes for CASSLEAGDGPPYDEQFF.

V is TRBV19 and J is TRBJ1-5; D not certain. The CDR3 totals 14 residues. Trimming removed 2 bases from V and 1 base from J, with 6 bases in between. CDR1 and CDR2 (germline): LNHDA, SQIVND (reference sequence). The CDR3 is CASSIPGSNQPQHF. DNA for the CDR3: TGTGCCAGTAGTATACCCGGAAGCAATCAGCCCCAGCATTTT.

In regard to this clonotype: A read error may produce the germline difference seen at one junction end. This chain uses TRBV6-4 with TRBJ2-1; D call uncertain. The germline V gene has CDR1 MRHNA and CDR2 SNTAGT. The CDR3 covers 12 residues. CDR3 nucleotide sequence: TGTGCCACCAGTGCTGGGTACAATGAGCAGTTCTTC. This codes for CATSAGYNEQFF.

Only a few counts were recorded for this clonotype. The V call is TRBV10-1, the J call TRBJ2-1, with D tentatively TRBD1 (6 bases). CDR1 is WNHNN, CDR2 SYGVQD, per germline (reference sequence). The CDR3 spans 15 residues. Between the trimmed V and J ends, which lost 2 bases and 9 bases, there was a span of 17 bases. CDR3 in amino acids: CASSERQGLRGEQFF. The CDR3, as DNA: TGCGCCAGCAGTGAGAGACAAGGCCTCAGGGGTGAGCAGTTCTTC.

V usage is TRBV29-1 and J usage is TRBJ2-7, with 9 bases that match TRBD2. CDR3 length: 14 amino acids. Germline CDR1 and CDR2: SQVTM and ANQGSEA. V trimming: 4 bases; J trimming: 3 bases; junction bases outside the gene matches: 7. DNA of the CDR3: TGCAGCGTTGCGCTACGACTAGCGGACTACGAGCAGTACTTC. This sequence encodes CSVALRLADYEQYF.

The chain employs TRBV19 and TRBJ1-1; unclear D gene. The CDR3 length is 14 residues. Germline V lookup: CDR1 LNHDA, CDR2 SQIVND (reference sequence). V gave up 2 bases and J gave up 1 base, with 8 bases separating them. The CDR3 DNA sequence: TGTGCCAGTAGTATACTAGACCCGAACACTGAAGCTTTCTTT. As protein: CASSILDPNTEAFF.

For this clonotype: The junction differs from germline at one of its ends, possibly a read error. This chain connects TRBV7-9 to TRBJ1-1, with 7 bases fitting TRBD1. Germline CDR1 and CDR2: SEHNR and FQNEAQ (reference sequence). The CDR3 runs 15 residues. DNA for the CDR3: TGTGCCAGCAGCTTAGTGACAGGGAAGAACGCTGAAGCTTTCTTT. This translates into CASSLVTGKNAEAFF.

This chain joins TRBV7-8 and TRBJ1-1; D not resolved. Per germline, CDR1 SGHVS and CDR2 FQNEAQ. The CDR3 spans 16 residues. Deletions cut 5 bases from V and 1 base from J, with 17 bases between. The CDR3 is CASSPPYLWGNTEAFF. In DNA form, the CDR3 reads TGTGCCAGCAGCCCTCCCTACCTCTGGGGGAACACTGAAGCTTTCTTT.

The chain links TRBV9 to TRBJ1-2; 8 bases match TRBD1. Germline loops: CDR1 SGDLS, CDR2 YYNGEE. Trimming cost V 4 bases and J 6 bases; bases outside gene matches: 11. The CDR3 is 15 amino acids. The CDR3 DNA follows: TGTGCCAGCAGCCTAGAATGGACAGGGTGGGATGGCTACACCTTC. Translating it yields CASSLEWTGWDGYTF.

This chain uses TRBV19 with TRBJ2-2; the D is unclear. Trimming removed 0 bases from V and 7 bases from J, with 12 bases in between. CDR3 length equals 15 residues. The germline gives CDR1 LNHDA, CDR2 SQIVND (reference sequence). The CDR3 region has the DNA TGTGCCAGTAGTATAGATTTTCCTTTGGGCGGGGAGCTGTTTTTT. The encoded protein is CASSIDFPLGGELFF.